The 26 T cell receptor beta chains reported below all come from one sample, sequenced in a study of Graves' ophthalmopathy and Graves' hyperthyroidism. The authors amplified TCR beta CDR3 regions, and they did so from RNA transcripts for repertoire sequencing. HTBI primers were employed in first-round RT-PCR, then a second-round multiplex PCR followed. TCRdb recomputed calls from the multiplex PCR reads with MiXCR, one row per CDR3 protein. The data contain under 800,000 distinct CDR3 sequences, about 20% of them singletons. Source material: peripheral blood. These receptors originate from a woman between 18 and 30 years old with stable Graves' hyperthyroidism. Some clones in this sample may be carry-over from other donors' samples.

This clonotype was observed many times. This rearrangement joins TRBV4-1 to TRBJ1-5, with D unclear. The CDR3 is 16 amino acids. In germline, CDR1 is MGHRA, CDR2 YSYEKL. Between the trimmed V and J ends, which lost 2 bases and 7 bases, there was a span of 18 bases. As DNA, the CDR3 is TGCGCCAGCAGCCAAAGCCCCCAAGGATCAGGACAGCCCCAGCATTTT. It translates to CASSQSPQGSGQPQHF.

The V call is TRBV7-9, the J call TRBJ1-1; D ambiguous. Trimming pared 4 bases from V and 3 bases from J, leaving 9 bases between. CDR1 and CDR2 (germline): SEHNR, FQNEAQ (reference sequence). The CDR3 runs to 13 residues. Here the CDR3 DNA reads TGTGCCAGCAGCTCCCGCTCACACACTGAAGCTTTCTTT. The encoded protein is CASSSRSHTEAFF. Complete variable domain (other parts from reference TRBV7-9 and TRBJ1-1): DTGVSQNPRHKITKRGQNVTFRCDPISEHNRLYWYRQTLGQGPEFLTYFQNEAQLEKSRLLSDRFSAERPKGSFSTLEIQRTEQGDSAMYLCASSSRSHTEAFFGQGTRLTVV.

The CDR3 sequence is CASSPGQSSSYEQYF. The DNA of the CDR3 is TGTGCCAGCTCACCGGGACAGTCAAGCTCCTACGAGCAGTACTTC. J is TRBJ2-7 and V is TRBV18; the match to TRBD1 covers 7 bases. CDR3 size: 15 residues. Germline V CDR1 and CDR2: KGHSH, LQKENI. Trimming at V came to 3 bases and at J to 0 bases, leaving 5 bases not matched to a gene.

This clonotype came up many times. J is TRBJ1-1 and V is TRBV12-3 or TRBV12-4; D gene uncertain. This CDR3 is 11 amino acids long. V lost 10 bases to trimming and J lost 4 bases, with 10 bases between them. CDR3 sequence (DNA): TGTGCCATCCGCGCGGGCACTGAAGCTTTCTTT. It is translated as CAIRAGTEAFF.

The V and J genes are TRBV28 and TRBJ1-5, with 8 positions matching TRBD1. V dropped 4 bases and J dropped 7; count of bases not matched to a gene: 6. The CDR3 is 14 residues long. Germline CDR1 and CDR2: MDHEN and SYDVKM. The CDR3, as DNA: TGTGCCAGCAGTTGGTCAGGGGGCGGACAGCCCCAGCATTTT. Residues: CASSWSGGGQPQHF.

The CDR3 DNA reads TGTGCCAGCAGGTGGCGGGGGACTTTTAGCTATGGCTACACCTTC. It yields the protein CASRWRGTFSYGYTF. The V and J genes are TRBV6-1 and TRBJ1-2; TRBD1 is a possible D gene (5 bases). Germline-derived CDR1 and CDR2 are MNHNS and SASEGT. CDR3 size: 15 residues. Trimming removed 6 bases from V and 4 bases from J, with 18 bases in between.

This clonotype was found many times. The CDR3 DNA follows: TGTGCCAGCAAAGACAGGGCAACTGGTGGGGGATGGGGCTATGGCTACACCTTC. As protein: CASKDRATGGGWGYGYTF. The J gene is TRBJ1-2, the V gene TRBV2; 7 nucleotides line up with TRBD1. The CDR3 runs to 18 residues. Germline V gene lookup returns CDR1 SNHLY and CDR2 FYNNEI. V lost 7 bases to trimming and J lost 4 bases; unmatched junction nucleotides: 21.

This clonotype was seen repeatedly, ten times or more. This sequence joins TRBV29-1 and TRBJ1-1; TRBD1 aligns across 7 bases. With 7 bases clipped from V and 4 bases from J, the junction kept 6 bases outside the gene matches. The CDR3 loop spans 12 amino acids. Germline CDR1 is SQVTM and CDR2 is ANQGSEA. CDR3 DNA sequence: TGCAGCGGTGGACAGGTGAGCACTGAAGCTTTCTTT. Translated, it gives CSGGQVSTEAFF. The entire variable domain, with the rest obtained from reference TRBV29-1 and TRBJ1-1, is as follows: SAVISQKPSRDICQRGTSLTIQCQVDSQVTMMFWYRQQPGQSLTLIATANQGSEATYESGFVIDKFPISRPNLTFSTLTVSNMSPEDSSIYLCSGGQVSTEAFFGQGTRLTVV.

This rearrangement joins TRBV30 to TRBJ1-2; 7 nucleotides match TRBD1. Germline V gene lookup returns CDR1 GTSNPN and CDR2 SVGIG (reference sequence). The CDR3 spans 13 residues. The junction had 9 bases not matched to a gene; V was cut back by 7 bases and J by 4 bases. The CDR3 DNA reads as TGTGCCTTCCGGACAGGTATTATCTATGGCTACACCTTC. Amino acids: CAFRTGIIYGYTF.

This clonotype was recorded only once. Mismatch with germline at one junction end may stem from a read error. The chain links TRBV19 to TRBJ1-1; 9 bases line up with TRBD1. This CDR3 spans 14 amino acids. Germline V gene data show CDR1 as LNHDA and CDR2 as SQIVND (reference sequence). The CDR3 here is CASLNRGRNTEACF. In DNA, the CDR3 is TGTGCCAGCTTAAACAGGGGGCGGAACACTGAAGCTTGCTTT.

This clonotype has just a few counts. The chain links TRBV10-3 to TRBJ2-2, with D tentatively TRBD1 (6 bases). CDR1 is ENHRY, CDR2 SYGVKD, per germline. The germline V and J ends were trimmed by 3 bases and 4 bases, with 15 bases remaining between them. CDR3 length: 16 residues. This CDR3 reads CAISEIPGHGTGELFF. In DNA form, the CDR3 reads TGTGCCATCAGTGAAATACCGGGACACGGCACCGGGGAGCTGTTTTTT.

In its sample, this clonotype was seen a few times. V gene TRBV11-2 combines with J gene TRBJ2-2; tentatively, D is TRBD1 (6 bases). V lost 5 bases to trimming and J lost 5 bases, with 18 bases between them. The V gene's germline CDR1 is SGHAT and CDR2 FQNNGV. CDR3 size: 16 residues. CDR3 loop: CASSLGQGPGTGELFF. The CDR3 coding sequence is TGTGCCAGCAGCCTCGGTCAGGGGCCCGGGACCGGGGAGCTGTTTTTT.

V is TRBV20-1 and J is TRBJ1-1; the D is unclear. Germline values: CDR1 DFQATT, CDR2 SNEGSKA (reference sequence). This CDR3 is 12 amino acids long. The DNA of the CDR3 is TGCATCCCAACGGAGGGTCCCCGGGCGGCTTTCTTT. Translation gives CIPTEGPRAAFF.

This clonotype was found many times. The gene calls are TRBV28 and TRBJ2-3; D perhaps matches TRBD2 (6 bases). V was trimmed by 2 bases and J by 0 bases, leaving 12 bases between them. The CDR3 is 16 residues long. Per germline, CDR1 MDHEN and CDR2 SYDVKM. The CDR3 loop is CASSLGLASSTDTQYF. The CDR3 DNA follows: TGTGCCAGCAGTTTAGGTCTAGCGAGCAGCACAGATACGCAGTATTTT.

This clonotype was picked up many times. The chain recombines TRBV18 with TRBJ2-2; 7 bases match TRBD1. V was clipped by 3 bases and J by 2 bases; unmatched bases: 3. The CDR3 runs to 15 residues. The germline CDR1 and CDR2 sequences are KGHSH and LQKENI. CDR3 in DNA: TGTGCCAGCTCACCGGGACAGATTAACACCGGGGAGCTGTTTTTT. Translated: CASSPGQINTGELFF.

The V and J genes are TRBV4-2 and TRBJ2-7, with D perhaps matching TRBD2 (5 bases). Between the trimmed V and J ends, which lost 0 bases and 9 bases, there was a span of 12 bases. Germline V gene lookup returns CDR1 LGHNA and CDR2 YNFKEQ. This CDR3 is 13 amino acids long. CDR3 in DNA: TGTGCCAGCAGCCAAGATGGAGGCGTCGGGCAGTACTTC. Protein: CASSQDGGVGQYF.

This clonotype was counted many times. The chain uses TRBV5-1 and TRBJ2-7; D could derive from TRBD1 or TRBD2 (5 bases each). The CDR3 totals 14 residues. Per the germline V gene, CDR1 is SGHRS and CDR2 is YFSETQ. Trimming removed 4 bases from V and 3 bases from J, with 14 bases in between. CDR3 sequence (DNA): TGCGCCAGCAGCCCCTTCGGGACCGACTACGAGCAGTACTTC. Protein: CASSPFGTDYEQYF. Based on the CDR3 plus reference TRBV5-1 and TRBJ2-7, the full variable domain is KAGVTQTPRYLIKTRGQQVTLSCSPISGHRSVSWYQQTPGQGLQFLFEYFSETQRNKGNFPGRFSGRQFSNSRSEMNVSTLELGDSALYLCASSPFGTDYEQYFGPGTRLTVT.

The rearrangement uses TRBV7-8 and TRBJ2-2; 10 bases map to TRBD1. The CDR3 consists of 16 residues. V lost 2 bases and J lost 5; bases outside the gene matches: 5. Per the germline V gene, CDR1 is SGHVS and CDR2 is FQNEAQ. The chain's CDR3 is CASSLLDRGGTGELFF. CDR3 in DNA: TGTGCCAGCAGCTTATTGGACAGGGGGGGTACCGGGGAGCTGTTTTTT.

This clonotype was recorded at least ten times. V usage is TRBV6-1 and J usage is TRBJ2-2; TRBD2 might be the D (5 bases). Trimming removed 6 bases from V and 5 bases from J, with 16 bases in between. Germline CDR1 MNHNS, CDR2 SASEGT. This CDR3 spans 15 amino acids. The CDR3, as DNA: TGTGCCAGCAGCTCGGACGGACTGCATACCGGGGAGCTGTTTTTT. This sequence encodes CASSSDGLHTGELFF.

The chain uses TRBV29-1 and TRBJ2-7; TRBD2 might be the D (6 bases). The germline V and J ends were trimmed by 4 bases and 5 bases, with 12 bases remaining between them. The V gene's germline CDR1 is SQVTM and CDR2 ANQGSEA. CDR3 size: 12 residues. For the CDR3, the DNA is TGCAGCGTTGGTCGGGAGATGGACGAGCAGTACTTC. This gives the protein CSVGREMDEQYF.

This clonotype was observed at least ten times. The V and J genes are TRBV9 and TRBJ2-7; D perhaps matches TRBD2 (6 bases). Trimming removed 3 bases from V and 2 bases from J, with 15 bases in between. The germline CDR1 and CDR2 sequences are SGDLS and YYNGEE. This CDR3 contains 15 residues. This CDR3 is CASSAHPGETYEQYF. The CDR3 region has the DNA TGTGCCAGCAGCGCCCATCCGGGGGAGACCTACGAGCAGTACTTC. Full variable domain (outside the CDR3, taken from reference TRBV9 and TRBJ2-7): DSGVTQTPKHLITATGQRVTLRCSPRSGDLSVYWYQQSLDQGLQFLIQYYNGEERAKGNILERFSAQQFPDLHSELNLSSLELGDSALYFCASSAHPGETYEQYFGPGTRLTVT.

The chain recombines TRBV6-1 with TRBJ1-1; unclear D gene. Germline V gene sequence: CDR1 MNHNS, CDR2 SASEGT. With 7 bases removed from V and 0 bases from J, the gap between germline ends came to 9 bases. The CDR3 has 13 amino acids. Here the CDR3 reads CASNKGLNTEAFF. The CDR3 DNA sequence: TGTGCCAGCAATAAGGGCTTGAACACTGAAGCTTTCTTT.

This clonotype was detected a few times. The conserved phenylalanine or tryptophan is not found at the CDR3 terminus, so this likely reflects a read error. The V gene is TRBV20-1, the J gene TRBJ1-1; D gene ambiguous. Trimming pared 0 bases from V and 6 bases from J, leaving 14 bases between. Germline CDR1 reads DFQATT; CDR2 reads SNEGSKA (reference sequence). The CDR3 consists of 14 residues. The CDR3 DNA reads TGCAGTGCTAGAGAGTCAGCGAGGAGCGCTGAAGCTTTCCTT. It codes for CSARESARSAEAFL.

This clonotype was recorded many times. This chain joins TRBV24-1 and TRBJ2-2, with a tentative D call TRBD2 (6 bases). Germline CDR1 KGHDR, CDR2 SFDVKD. Trimming took off 3 bases at V and 1 base at J, with 8 bases between the two ends. This CDR3 spans 15 amino acids. The CDR3 nucleotides are TGTGCCACCAGTGATGGTAGCGGGAACACCGGGGAGCTGTTTTTT. This encodes CATSDGSGNTGELFF.

V is TRBV19 and J is TRBJ2-7; D is unresolved. CDR3 length: 15 amino acids. Germline CDR1 is LNHDA and CDR2 is SQIVND (reference sequence). With 6 bases removed from V and 3 bases from J, the gap between germline ends came to 18 bases. CDR3 sequence (DNA): TGTGCCAGTAGAAAGAACAGCGATCCGGGCTACGAGCAGTACTTC. This gives the protein CASRKNSDPGYEQYF.

This clonotype was seen ten or more times. The V gene is TRBV28, the J gene TRBJ2-7, with 7 positions matching TRBD1. The ends lost 7 bases at V and 0 bases at J; junction bases unmatched: 6. This CDR3 spans 14 amino acids. Looked up from germline, CDR1 is MDHEN and CDR2 is SYDVKM. CDR3 sequence (DNA): TGTGCCAGCAACATACGACAGGGCTCCTACGAGCAGTACTTC. Its translation: CASNIRQGSYEQYF.